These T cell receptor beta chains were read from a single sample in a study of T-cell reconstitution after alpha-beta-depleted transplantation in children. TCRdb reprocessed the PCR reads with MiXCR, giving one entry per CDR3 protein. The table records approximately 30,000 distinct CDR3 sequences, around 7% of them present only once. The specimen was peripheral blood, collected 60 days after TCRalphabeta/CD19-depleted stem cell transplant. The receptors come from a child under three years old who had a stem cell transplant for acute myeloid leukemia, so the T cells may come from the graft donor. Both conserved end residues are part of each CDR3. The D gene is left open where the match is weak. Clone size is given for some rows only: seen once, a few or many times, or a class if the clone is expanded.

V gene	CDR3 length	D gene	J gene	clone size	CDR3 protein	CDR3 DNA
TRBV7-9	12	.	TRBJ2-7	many	CASSPTPYEQYF	TGTGCCAGCAGCCCGACCCCCTACGAGCAGTACTTC
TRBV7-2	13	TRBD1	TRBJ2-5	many	CASSLRQGETQYF	TGTGCCAGCAGCTTACGACAGGGAGAGACCCAGTACTTC
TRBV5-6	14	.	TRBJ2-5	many	CASSLTKYQETQYF	TGTGCCAGCAGCTTAACAAAGTACCAAGAGACCCAGTACTTC
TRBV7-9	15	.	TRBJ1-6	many	CASSGTGNYNSPLHF	TGTGCCAGCAGCGGGACGGGGAACTATAATTCACCCCTCCACTTT
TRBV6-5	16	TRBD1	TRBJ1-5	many	CASSPGTAAPNQPQHF	TGTGCCAGCAGTCCTGGGACAGCGGCCCCCAATCAGCCCCAGCATTTT
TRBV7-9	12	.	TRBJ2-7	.	CASSPDPYEQYF	TGTGCCAGCAGCCCCGACCCCTACGAGCAGTACTTC
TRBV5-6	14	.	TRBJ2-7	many	CASSKGRISYEQYF	TGTGCCAGCAGCAAAGGACGGATCTCCTACGAGCAGTACTTC
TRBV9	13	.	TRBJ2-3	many	CASSPGSTDTQYF	TGTGCCAGCAGTCCCGGGTCGACAGATACGCAGTATTTT
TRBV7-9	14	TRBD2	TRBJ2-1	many	CASSRPGLANEQFF	TGTGCCAGCAGCCGCCCGGGACTAGCGAATGAGCAGTTCTTC
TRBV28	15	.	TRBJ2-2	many	CASSPRGAGNGELFF	TGTGCCAGCAGTCCCAGGGGAGCGGGGAACGGGGAGCTGTTTTTT
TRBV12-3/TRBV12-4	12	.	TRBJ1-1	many	CASSLGNTEAFF	TGTGCCAGCAGTTTAGGGAACACTGAAGCTTTCTTT
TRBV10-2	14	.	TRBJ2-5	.	CASSGLTDLSTQYF	TGCGCCAGCAGTGGATTAACCGACCTTTCGACCCAGTACTTC
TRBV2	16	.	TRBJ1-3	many	CASRGHRDNSGNTIYF	TGTGCCAGCAGGGGGCATCGGGACAACTCTGGAAACACCATATATTTT
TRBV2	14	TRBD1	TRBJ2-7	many	CARVIGQASYEQYF	TGTGCAAGAGTTATTGGACAGGCGTCCTACGAGCAGTACTTC
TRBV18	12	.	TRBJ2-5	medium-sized	CASEALGETQYF	TGTGCCAGTGAGGCGTTGGGAGAGACCCAGTACTTC
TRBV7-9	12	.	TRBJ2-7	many	CASRSWDYEQYF	TGTGCCAGCAGGTCCTGGGACTACGAGCAGTACTTC
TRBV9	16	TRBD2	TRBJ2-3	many	CASTRGAGGFTDTQYF	TGTGCCAGCACCCGGGGGGCGGGGGGCTTCACAGATACGCAGTATTTT
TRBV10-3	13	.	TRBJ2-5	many	CAISERGKETQYF	TGTGCCATCAGTGAGAGAGGGAAGGAGACCCAGTACTTC
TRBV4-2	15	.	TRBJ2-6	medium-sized	CASSQESAGKNVLTF	TGTGCCAGCAGCCAAGAATCGGCAGGGAAGAACGTCCTGACTTTC
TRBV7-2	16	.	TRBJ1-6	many	CASSLRTGHTNSPLHF	TGTGCCAGCAGCCTACGCACGGGACACACAAATTCACCCCTCCACTTT
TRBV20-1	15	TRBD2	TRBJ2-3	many	CSARGSGGSTDTQYF	TGCAGTGCTAGAGGGTCGGGAGGAAGCACAGATACGCAGTATTTT
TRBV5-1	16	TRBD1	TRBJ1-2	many	CASSLGMTGGKNGYTF	TGCGCCAGCAGCTTGGGTATGACAGGGGGCAAGAATGGCTACACCTTC
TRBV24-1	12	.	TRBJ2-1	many	CATSDPGFEQFF	TGTGCCACCAGTGATCCAGGGTTTGAGCAGTTCTTC
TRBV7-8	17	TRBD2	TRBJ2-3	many	CASSLGVAGVATDTQYF	TGTGCCAGCAGCCTAGGGGTAGCGGGAGTAGCAACAGATACGCAGTATTTT
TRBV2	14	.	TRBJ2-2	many	CASKAGPNTGELFF	TGTGCCAGCAAGGCGGGACCGAACACCGGGGAGCTGTTTTTT
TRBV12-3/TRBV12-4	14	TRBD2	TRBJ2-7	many	CASSPGLAGGEQYF	TGTGCCAGCAGTCCGGGACTAGCGGGAGGTGAGCAGTACTTC
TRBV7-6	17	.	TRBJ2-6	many	CASSLGQSISGANVLTF	TGTGCCAGCAGCTTAGGACAGAGCATCTCTGGGGCCAACGTCCTGACTTTC
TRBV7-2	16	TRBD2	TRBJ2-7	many	CASSLGSGRAIYEQYF	TGTGCCAGCAGCTTAGGTAGCGGGAGGGCCATTTACGAGCAGTACTTC
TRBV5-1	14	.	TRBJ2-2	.	CASSPGPLSGELFF	TGCGCCAGCAGCCCTGGACCTTTAAGCGGGGAGCTGTTTTTT
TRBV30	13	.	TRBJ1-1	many	CAWTWGPGTEAFF	TGTGCCTGGACCTGGGGGCCGGGCACTGAAGCTTTCTTT
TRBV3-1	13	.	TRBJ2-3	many	CASSQDLADTQYF	TGTGCCAGCAGCCAAGATTTAGCAGATACGCAGTATTTT
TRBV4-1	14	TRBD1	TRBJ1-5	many	CASSQEGGRLPQHF	TGCGCCAGCAGCCAGGAAGGGGGCAGATTGCCCCAGCATTTT
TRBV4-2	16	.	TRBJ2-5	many	CASSQDLRGLLETQYF	TGTGCCAGCAGCCAAGATTTAAGAGGCCTCTTAGAGACCCAGTACTTC
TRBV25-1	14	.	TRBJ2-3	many	CASSLGGLPDTQYF	TGTGCCAGCTCCCTAGGGGGGCTGCCAGATACGCAGTATTTT
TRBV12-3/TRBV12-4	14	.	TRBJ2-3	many	CASTFRGSTDTQYF	TGTGCCAGCACTTTCAGGGGAAGCACAGATACGCAGTATTTT
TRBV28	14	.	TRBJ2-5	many	CASSLGGSAETQYF	TGTGCCAGCAGTTTGGGGGGCAGTGCAGAGACCCAGTACTTC
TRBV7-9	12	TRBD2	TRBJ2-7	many	CASIKGGLAPYF	TGTGCCAGCATTAAAGGGGGACTAGCGCCGTACTTC
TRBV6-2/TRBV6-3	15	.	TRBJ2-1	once	CASSYGLGSYNEQFF	TGTGCCAGCAGTTACGGGCTAGGTTCCTACAATGAGCAGTTCTTC
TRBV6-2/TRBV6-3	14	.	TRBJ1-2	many	CASAPRGQFYGYTF	TGTGCCAGCGCCCCCCGGGGGCAGTTCTATGGCTACACCTTC
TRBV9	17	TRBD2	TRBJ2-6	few	CASRGGGGGSGANVLTF	TGTGCCAGCAGGGGGGGGGGTGGCGGCTCTGGGGCCAACGTCCTGACTTTC
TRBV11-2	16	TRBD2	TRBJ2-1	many	CASSLRGLAGVGEQFF	TGTGCCAGCAGCTTAAGAGGACTAGCGGGAGTAGGAGAGCAGTTCTTC